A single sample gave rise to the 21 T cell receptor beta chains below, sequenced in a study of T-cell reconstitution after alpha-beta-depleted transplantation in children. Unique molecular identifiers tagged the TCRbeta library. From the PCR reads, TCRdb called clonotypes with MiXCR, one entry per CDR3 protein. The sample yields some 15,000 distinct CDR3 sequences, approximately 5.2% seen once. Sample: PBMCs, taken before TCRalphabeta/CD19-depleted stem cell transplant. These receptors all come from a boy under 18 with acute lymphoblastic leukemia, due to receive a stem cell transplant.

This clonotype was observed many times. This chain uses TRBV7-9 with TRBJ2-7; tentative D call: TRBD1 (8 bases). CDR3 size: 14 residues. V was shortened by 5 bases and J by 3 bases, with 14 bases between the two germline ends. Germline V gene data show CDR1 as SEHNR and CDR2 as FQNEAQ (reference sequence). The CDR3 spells CASSKTGEGYEQYF. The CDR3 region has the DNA TGTGCCAGCAGCAAGACAGGGGAGGGCTACGAGCAGTACTTC.

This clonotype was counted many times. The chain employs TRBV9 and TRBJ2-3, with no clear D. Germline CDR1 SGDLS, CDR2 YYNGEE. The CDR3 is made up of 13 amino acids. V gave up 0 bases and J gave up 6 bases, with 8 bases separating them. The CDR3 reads CASSVGTVDTQYF. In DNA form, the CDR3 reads TGTGCCAGCAGCGTAGGTACCGTGGATACGCAGTATTTT.

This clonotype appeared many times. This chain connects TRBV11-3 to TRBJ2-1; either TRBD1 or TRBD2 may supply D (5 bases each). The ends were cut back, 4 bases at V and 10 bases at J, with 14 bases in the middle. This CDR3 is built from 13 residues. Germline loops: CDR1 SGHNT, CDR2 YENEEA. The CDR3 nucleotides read TGTGCCAGCAGCTCCTTTGGGGGTCGGGAGCAGTTCTTC. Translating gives CASSSFGGREQFF.

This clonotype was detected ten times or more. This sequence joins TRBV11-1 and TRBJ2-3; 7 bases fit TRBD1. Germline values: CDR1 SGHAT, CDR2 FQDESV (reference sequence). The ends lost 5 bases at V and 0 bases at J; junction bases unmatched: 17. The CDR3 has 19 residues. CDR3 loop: CASSPVVQGVVISTDTQYF. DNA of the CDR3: TGTGCCAGCAGCCCCGTGGTCCAGGGGGTCGTGATTAGCACAGATACGCAGTATTTT.

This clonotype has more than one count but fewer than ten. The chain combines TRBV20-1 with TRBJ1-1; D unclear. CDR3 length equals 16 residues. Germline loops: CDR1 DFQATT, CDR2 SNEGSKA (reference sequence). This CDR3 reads CCARDHGPLSGTEAFF. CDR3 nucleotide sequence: TGCTGCGCTAGAGATCATGGACCCCTTTCTGGCACTGAAGCTTTCTTT.

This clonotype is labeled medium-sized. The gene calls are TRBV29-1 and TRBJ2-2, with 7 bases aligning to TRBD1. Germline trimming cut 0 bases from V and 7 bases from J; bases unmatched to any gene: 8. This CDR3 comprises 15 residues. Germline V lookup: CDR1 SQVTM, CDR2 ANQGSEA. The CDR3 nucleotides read TGCAGCGTTGAAGAGGATAAGGGGGCTGTCGGGGAGCTGTTTTTT. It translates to CSVEEDKGAVGELFF.

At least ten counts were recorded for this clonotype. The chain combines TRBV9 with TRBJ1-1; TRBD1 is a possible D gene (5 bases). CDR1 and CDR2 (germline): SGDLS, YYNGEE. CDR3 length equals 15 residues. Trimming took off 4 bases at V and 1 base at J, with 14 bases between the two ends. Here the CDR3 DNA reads TGTGCCAGCAGCCCCCGACAGTTCTCGAACACTGAAGCTTTCTTT. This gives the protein CASSPRQFSNTEAFF. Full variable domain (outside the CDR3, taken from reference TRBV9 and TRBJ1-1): DSGVTQTPKHLITATGQRVTLRCSPRSGDLSVYWYQQSLDQGLQFLIQYYNGEERAKGNILERFSAQQFPDLHSELNLSSLELGDSALYFCASSPRQFSNTEAFFGQGTRLTVV.

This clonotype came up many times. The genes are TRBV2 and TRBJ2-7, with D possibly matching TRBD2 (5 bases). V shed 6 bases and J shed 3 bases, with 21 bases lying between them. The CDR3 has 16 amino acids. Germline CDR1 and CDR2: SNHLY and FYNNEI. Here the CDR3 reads CASRLYPGSLHYEQYF. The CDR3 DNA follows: TGTGCCAGCAGGCTCTATCCGGGATCCTTACACTACGAGCAGTACTTC. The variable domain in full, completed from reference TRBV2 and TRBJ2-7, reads EPEVTQTPSHQVTQMGQEVILRCVPISNHLYFYWYRQILGQKVEFLVSFYNNEISEKSEIFDDQFSVERPDGSNFTLKIRSTKLEDSAMYFCASRLYPGSLHYEQYFGPGTRLTVT.

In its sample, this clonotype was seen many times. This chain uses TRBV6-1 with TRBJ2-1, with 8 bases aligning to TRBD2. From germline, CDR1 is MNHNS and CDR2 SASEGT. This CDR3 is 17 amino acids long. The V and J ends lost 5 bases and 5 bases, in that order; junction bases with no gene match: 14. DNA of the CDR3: TGTGCCAGCAGTCCCCTTGTGATAGCGGGAAGAAACAATGAGCAGTTCTTC. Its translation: CASSPLVIAGRNNEQFF.

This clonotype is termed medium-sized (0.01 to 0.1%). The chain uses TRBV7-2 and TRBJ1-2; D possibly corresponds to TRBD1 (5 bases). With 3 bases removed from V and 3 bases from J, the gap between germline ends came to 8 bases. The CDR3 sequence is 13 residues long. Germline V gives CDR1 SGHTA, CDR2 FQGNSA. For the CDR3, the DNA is TGTGCCAGCAGCTTTTGGGGGGACTATGGCTACACCTTC. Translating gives CASSFWGDYGYTF.

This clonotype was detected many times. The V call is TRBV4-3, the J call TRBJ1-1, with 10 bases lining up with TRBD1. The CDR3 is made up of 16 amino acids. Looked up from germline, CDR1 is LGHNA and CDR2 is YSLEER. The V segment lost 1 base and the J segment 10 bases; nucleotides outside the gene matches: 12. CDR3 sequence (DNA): TGCGCCAGCAGCCAAGGACTGATGGGACAGGGGCTCTCAGCTTTCTTT. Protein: CASSQGLMGQGLSAFF.

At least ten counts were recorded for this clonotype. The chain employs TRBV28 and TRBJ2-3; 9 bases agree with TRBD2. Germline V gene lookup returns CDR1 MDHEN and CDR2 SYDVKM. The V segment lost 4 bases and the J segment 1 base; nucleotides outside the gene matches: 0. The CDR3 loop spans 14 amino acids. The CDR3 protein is CASSSSGGTDTQYF. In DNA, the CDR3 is TGTGCCAGCAGTTCTAGCGGGGGCACAGATACGCAGTATTTT.

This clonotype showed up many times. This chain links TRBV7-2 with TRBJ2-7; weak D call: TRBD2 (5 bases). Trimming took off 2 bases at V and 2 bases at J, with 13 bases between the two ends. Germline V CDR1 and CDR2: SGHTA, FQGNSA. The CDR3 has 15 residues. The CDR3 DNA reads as TGTGCCAGCAGCTTATCTGTTGCGGGTGCCTACGAGCAGTACTTC. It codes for CASSLSVAGAYEQYF.

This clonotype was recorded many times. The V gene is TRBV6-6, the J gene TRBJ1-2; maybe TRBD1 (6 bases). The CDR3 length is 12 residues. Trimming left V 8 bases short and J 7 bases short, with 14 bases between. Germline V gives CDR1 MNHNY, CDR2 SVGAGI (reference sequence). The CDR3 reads CASHTGKGGYTF. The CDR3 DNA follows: TGTGCCAGCCATACAGGGAAGGGTGGCTACACCTTC.

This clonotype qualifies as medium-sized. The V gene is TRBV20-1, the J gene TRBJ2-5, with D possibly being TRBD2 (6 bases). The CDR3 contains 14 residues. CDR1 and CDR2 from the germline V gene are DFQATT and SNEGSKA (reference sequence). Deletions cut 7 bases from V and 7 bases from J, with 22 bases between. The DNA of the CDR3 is TGCAGTGTTCCAACGGGACTTTCTTCGGGGACCCAGTACTTC. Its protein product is CSVPTGLSSGTQYF.

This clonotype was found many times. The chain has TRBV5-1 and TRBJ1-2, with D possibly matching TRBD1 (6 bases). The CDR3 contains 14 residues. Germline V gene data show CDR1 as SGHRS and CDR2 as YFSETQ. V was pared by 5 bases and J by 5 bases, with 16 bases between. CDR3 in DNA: TGCGCCAGCAGGCCCACGAACAGGGATTATGGCTACACCTTC. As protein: CASRPTNRDYGYTF.

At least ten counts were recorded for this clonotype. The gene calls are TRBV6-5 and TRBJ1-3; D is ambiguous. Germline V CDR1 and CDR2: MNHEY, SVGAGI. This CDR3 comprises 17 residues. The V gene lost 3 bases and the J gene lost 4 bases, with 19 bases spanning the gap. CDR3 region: CASSYLWVTSAGNTIYF. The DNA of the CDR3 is TGTGCCAGCAGTTATTTATGGGTTACCTCGGCGGGAAACACCATATATTTT.

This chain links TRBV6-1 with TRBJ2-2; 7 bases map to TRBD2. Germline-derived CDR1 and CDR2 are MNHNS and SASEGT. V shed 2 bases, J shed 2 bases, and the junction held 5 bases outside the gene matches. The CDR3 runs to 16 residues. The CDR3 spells CASSEKAGINTGELFF. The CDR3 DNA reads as TGTGCCAGCAGTGAAAAAGCGGGAATCAACACCGGGGAGCTGTTTTTT.

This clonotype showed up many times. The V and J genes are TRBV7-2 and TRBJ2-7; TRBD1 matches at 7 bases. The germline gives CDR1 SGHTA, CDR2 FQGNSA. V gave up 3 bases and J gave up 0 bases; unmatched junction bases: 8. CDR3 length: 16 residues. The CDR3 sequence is CASSFTGASISYEQYF. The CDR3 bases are TGTGCCAGCAGCTTCACAGGGGCCTCTATCTCCTACGAGCAGTACTTC. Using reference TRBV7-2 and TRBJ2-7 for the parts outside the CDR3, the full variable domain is GAGVSQSPSNKVTEKGKDVELRCDPISGHTALYWYRQSLGQGLEFLIYFQGNSAPDKSGLPSDRFSAERTGGSVSTLTIQRTQQEDSAVYLCASSFTGASISYEQYFGPGTRLTVT.

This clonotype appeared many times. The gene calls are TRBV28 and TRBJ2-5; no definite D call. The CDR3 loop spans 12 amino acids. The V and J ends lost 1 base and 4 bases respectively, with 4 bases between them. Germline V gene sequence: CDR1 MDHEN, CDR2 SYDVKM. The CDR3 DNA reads TGTGCCAGCAGTTTATCAAGAGAGACCCAGTACTTC. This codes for CASSLSRETQYF.

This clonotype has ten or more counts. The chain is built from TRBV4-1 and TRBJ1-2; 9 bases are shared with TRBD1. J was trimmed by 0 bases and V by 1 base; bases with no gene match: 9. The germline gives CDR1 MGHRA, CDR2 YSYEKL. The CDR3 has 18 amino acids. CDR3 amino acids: CASSQGDRVAIANYGYTF. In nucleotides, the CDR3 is TGCGCCAGCAGCCAAGGGGACAGGGTAGCCATAGCTAACTATGGCTACACCTTC.